This T cell receptor (beta chain) was sequenced in a study of blood T cell repertoires in COVID-19. Study-level background: There were acute and convalescent COVID-19 samples, and they came from the United States, Italy and Spain.

Measured with immunoSEQ multiplex PCR; TCRdb has only the in-frame clones, and not every one. The table includes some 340,000 clones, roughly 90% detected once. CDR1 SGHTA and CDR2 FQGNSA come from the germline V gene. Trimming stripped 0 bases from V and 2 bases from J, with 16 bases between. The CDR3 contains 17 residues. Judged by abundance, this clone is medium-sized. The sequence was obtained from a woman aged 25-40 years who had been exposed to COVID-19. Sequenced input: PBMCs or T cells enriched from blood (not recorded which). This rearrangement joins TRBV7-2 to TRBJ2-5; D may be TRBD2 (7 bases). CDR3 DNA: TGTGCCAGCAGCTTAGCGCGCGGCGGGGGCTTACAAGAGACCCAGTACTTC. It specifies CASSLARGGGLQETQYF.